One sample yielded the 26 T cell receptor beta chains listed below, sequenced in a study of T-cell reconstitution after alpha-beta-depleted transplantation in children (dated by TCRdb to between 2015 and 2016). The library was produced with PCR. Data came from an Illumina HiSeq 2500. TCR libraries were prepared with molecular barcoding, using unique molecular identifiers to normalize TCRbeta repertoire quantification. The public reads were reprocessed in TCRdb via fastp at Q25 and MiXCR, keeping in-frame beta chains. Rows are unified per CDR3 protein, each entry keeping the most common DNA and genes. Present in this sample are about 600,000 distinct CDR3 sequences, approximately 10% of which were seen just once. Of the sample, about 4% is held by the ten largest clones. Sample: PBMCs from the stem cell graft donor, taken from the stem cell graft. All receptors come from a human donor who donated a stem cell graft to a child with acute myeloid leukemia.

The J gene is TRBJ1-6, the V gene TRBV7-8; D might be TRBD1 (5 bases). Per germline, CDR1 SGHVS and CDR2 FQNEAQ. The CDR3 runs 14 residues. Trimming shortened V by 7 bases and J by 3 bases, and 10 bases separated the two germline ends. The CDR3: CASTRQNYNSPLHF. The CDR3 DNA reads as TGTGCCAGCACCAGACAGAACTATAATTCACCCCTCCACTTT.

Many counts were recorded for this clonotype. V and J are TRBV20-1 and TRBJ2-7; D not certain. The CDR3 is 12 amino acids. CDR1 DFQATT and CDR2 SNEGSKA come from the germline V gene (reference sequence). The V end lost 3 bases, the J end lost 3 bases, and 9 bases lay between the germline ends. CDR3 loop: CSARQDVYEQYF. The CDR3 DNA is TGCAGTGCTAGGCAGGACGTCTACGAGCAGTACTTC.

The chain has TRBV5-1 and TRBJ2-7; the D gene could be TRBD1 or TRBD2 (5 bases each). The CDR3 runs to 15 residues. Looked up from germline, CDR1 is SGHRS and CDR2 is YFSETQ. V gave up 0 bases and J gave up 6 bases, with 16 bases separating them. CDR3 coding DNA: TGCGCCAGCAGCTTGGTCGGGGCCTTGACTCCCGAGCAGTACTTC. Residues: CASSLVGALTPEQYF.

The genes are TRBV5-1 and TRBJ1-1, with D possibly being TRBD1 (5 bases). The CDR3 spans 16 residues. In germline, CDR1 is SGHRS, CDR2 YFSETQ. The V end was cut by 4 bases, the J end by 1 base, with 17 bases between. The CDR3 coding sequence is TGCGCCAGCAGCCCGGACAATATGGGTCAGAACACTGAAGCTTTCTTT. This translates into CASSPDNMGQNTEAFF.

The chain couples TRBV14 to TRBJ2-1; 9 nucleotides agree with TRBD2. CDR1 is SGHDN and CDR2 is FVKESK in the germline V gene. The length of the CDR3 is 17 residues. The ends lost 0 bases at V and 3 bases at J; junction bases unmatched: 6. CDR3 residues: CASSQDLGTSSYNEQFF. The CDR3 bases are TGTGCCAGCAGCCAAGATTTGGGGACTAGCAGCTACAATGAGCAGTTCTTC.

V gene TRBV10-3 combines with J gene TRBJ2-5; a possible D gene is TRBD2 (5 bases). The germline V and J ends were trimmed by 10 bases and 2 bases, with 17 bases remaining between them. The germline V gene encodes CDR1 ENHRY and CDR2 SYGVKD. This CDR3 has 14 residues. The chain's CDR3 is CATNSGRQQETQYF. The CDR3 DNA reads TGTGCCACAAACAGCGGACGGCAACAAGAGACCCAGTACTTC.

This sequence joins TRBV6-2 or TRBV6-3 and TRBJ2-7; 11 bases map to TRBD2. V was clipped by 5 bases and J by 1 base; unmatched bases: 4. In germline, CDR1 is MNHEY, CDR2 SVGEGT. The CDR3 covers 15 residues. The CDR3 spells CASSRTSGQSYEQYF. The CDR3 nucleotides read TGTGCCAGCAGTAGGACTAGCGGGCAGTCCTACGAGCAGTACTTC.

The genes are TRBV3-1 and TRBJ2-1; TRBD1 agrees at 9 bases. The germline V gene has CDR1 LGHDT and CDR2 YNNKEL (reference sequence). This CDR3 contains 17 residues. The V gene end was trimmed by 3 bases and the J gene end by 4 bases; junction bases not matched to a gene: 10. The CDR3 region has the DNA TGTGCCAGCAGCCAGGACCCCCTGACAGGGGGGTACAATGAGCAGTTCTTC. Protein: CASSQDPLTGGYNEQFF.

This clonotype was seen at least ten times. This chain connects TRBV7-3 to TRBJ2-2; possible D gene TRBD1, 5 bases. Germline values: CDR1 SGHTA, CDR2 FQGTGA. Trimming cost V 5 bases and J 6 bases, with 16 bases left between them. The CDR3 is 15 residues long. CDR3 DNA sequence: TGTGCCAGCAGCCTCTACAGGCGAGGTGCCGGGGAGCTGTTTTTT. Translation gives CASSLYRRGAGELFF.

This clonotype was recorded a few times. The chain recombines TRBV3-1 with TRBJ1-2; D possibly corresponds to TRBD1 (6 bases). Per the germline V gene, CDR1 is LGHDT and CDR2 is YNNKEL (reference sequence). The CDR3 length is 17 residues. V lost 5 bases, J lost 5 bases, and 24 bases lay in between. The CDR3 bases are TGTGCCAGCAGCGCGACTACATCCCGGACAGTTGCTTATGGCTACACCTTC. Its protein product is CASSATTSRTVAYGYTF.

The V and J genes are TRBV5-1 and TRBJ2-7, with TRBD2 matching over 12 bases. The V segment lost 4 bases and the J segment 4 bases; nucleotides outside the gene matches: 6. CDR1 SGHRS and CDR2 YFSETQ come from the germline V gene. The CDR3 is 15 residues long. In DNA form, the CDR3 reads TGCGCCAGCAGCGGCGGACTAGCGGGGAAATACGAGCAGTACTTC. It encodes CASSGGLAGKYEQYF.

This clonotype came up many times. This sequence joins TRBV10-3 and TRBJ2-3, with TRBD2 matching 9 bases. The length of the CDR3 is 16 residues. Germline CDR1 reads ENHRY; CDR2 reads SYGVKD. Trimming cost V 5 bases and J 0 bases; bases outside gene matches: 6. CDR3 sequence (DNA): TGTGCCATCAGTACACTAGCGGGTTCTAGCACAGATACGCAGTATTTT. Its translation: CAISTLAGSSTDTQYF.

The chain is built from TRBV4-2 and TRBJ2-1; 11 bases are shared with TRBD2. The CDR3 is 19 residues long. Germline lookup yields CDR1 LGHNA and CDR2 YNFKEQ. Germline trimming cut 0 bases from V and 6 bases from J; bases unmatched to any gene: 13. DNA for the CDR3: TGTGCCAGCAGCCAAGAAGTGGATAGCGGGAGGGCTTTAATCAATGAGCAGTTCTTC. This translates into CASSQEVDSGRALINEQFF.

Concerning this clonotype itself: A junction boundary mismatches the germline segment, possibly from a read error. V and J are TRBV7-7 and TRBJ1-2; 7 positions match TRBD1. The germline CDR1 and CDR2 sequences are SSHAT and FNYEAQ (reference sequence). The CDR3 runs to 13 residues. Here the CDR3 DNA reads TGTGCTAGCAGAACCAACAGGGGTGGCGGCTACACCTTC. Translating gives CASRTNRGGGYTF. The whole variable domain, filled in from reference TRBV7-7 and TRBJ1-2, reads GAGVSQSPRYKVTKRGQDVTLRCDPISSHATLYWYQQALGQGPEFLTYFNYEAQPDKSGLPSDRFSAERPEGSISTLTIQRTEQRDSAMYRCASRTNRGGGYTFGSGTRLTVV.

This clonotype was recorded a few times. The genes are TRBV29-1 and TRBJ1-2; 7 positions match TRBD1. Trimming cost V 6 bases and J 5 bases; bases outside gene matches: 12. This CDR3 spans 14 amino acids. Looked up from germline, CDR1 is SQVTM and CDR2 is ANQGSEA. The CDR3 sequence: CSVLRQGKEYGYTF. The CDR3 region has the DNA TGCAGCGTCCTCAGACAGGGAAAAGAATATGGCTACACCTTC.

The chain is built from TRBV5-1 and TRBJ2-5; no reliable D call. The V gene's germline CDR1 is SGHRS and CDR2 YFSETQ. The CDR3 sequence is 12 residues long. The V gene lost 0 bases and the J gene lost 5 bases, with 5 bases spanning the gap. The CDR3 nucleotides read TGCGCCAGCAGCTTGGAACTGGAGACCCAGTACTTC. Protein sequence: CASSLELETQYF.

This clonotype has ten or more counts. The rearrangement links TRBV7-2 to TRBJ2-7, with TRBD2 identical over 7 bases. Trimming at V came to 0 bases and at J to 4 bases, leaving 6 bases not matched to a gene. Germline V gene data show CDR1 as SGHTA and CDR2 as FQGNSA. CDR3 length equals 15 residues. The CDR3 protein is CASSLASSGLYEQYF. The CDR3 DNA follows: TGTGCCAGCAGCTTAGCGTCTAGCGGATTGTACGAGCAGTACTTC.

There are a few counts of this clonotype. The rearrangement joins TRBV20-1 to TRBJ2-5, with 16 bases identical to TRBD2. After removal of 3 bases from V and 4 bases from J, the junction contained 5 bases not matched to a gene. CDR3 length equals 16 residues. The germline V gene has CDR1 DFQATT and CDR2 SNEGSKA (reference sequence). The CDR3 loop reads CSARRGTSGRGETQYF. Here the CDR3 DNA reads TGCAGTGCTAGGAGGGGGACTAGCGGGAGGGGAGAGACCCAGTACTTC.

This clonotype came up many times. This chain joins TRBV18 and TRBJ2-5; D might be TRBD1 (8 bases). This CDR3 has 14 amino acids. Germline CDR1 reads KGHSH; CDR2 reads LQKENI. V lost 4 bases, J lost 3 bases, and 12 bases lay in between. DNA of the CDR3: TGTGCCAGCTCACGGACAGGGAGGGAAGAGACCCAGTACTTC. This encodes CASSRTGREETQYF.

This clonotype appeared a few times. The chain carries TRBV20-1 and TRBJ2-7, with 9 nucleotides matching TRBD1. Unmatched junction bases numbered 8, after V lost 6 bases and J lost 5 bases. The CDR3 runs 13 residues. Germline assignment: CDR1 DFQATT and CDR2 SNEGSKA (reference sequence). CDR3 nucleotide sequence: TGCAGTGCACGGGGACAGGGAGGCAACGAGCAGTACTTC. This encodes CSARGQGGNEQYF.

This clonotype was observed at least ten times. The chain combines TRBV15 with TRBJ1-2; D ambiguous. Germline V gene sequence: CDR1 LNHNV, CDR2 YYDKDF (reference sequence). This CDR3 contains 13 residues. Trimming took off 4 bases at V and 4 bases at J, with 10 bases between the two ends. The CDR3 loop reads CATSKGGGYGYTF. DNA of the CDR3: TGTGCCACCAGCAAGGGTGGTGGCTATGGCTACACCTTC.

Many counts were recorded for this clonotype. V and J are TRBV6-5 and TRBJ1-1; a possible D gene is TRBD1 (5 bases). CDR3 length equals 15 residues. Deletions cut 6 bases from V and 5 bases from J, with 19 bases between. The germline V gene has CDR1 MNHEY and CDR2 SVGAGI. CDR3 sequence (DNA): TGTGCCAGCAGAACTACAACGGGGGTTGGTACTGAAGCTTTCTTT. Its translation is CASRTTTGVGTEAFF.

The CDR3 protein is CASSPSRGARQPQHF. CDR3 nucleotides: TGTGCCAGCAGTCCATCCCGGGGGGCTAGGCAGCCCCAGCATTTT. This sequence joins TRBV28 and TRBJ1-5; a possible D gene is TRBD1 (6 bases). Germline V gives CDR1 MDHEN, CDR2 SYDVKM. Trimming stripped 5 bases from V and 7 bases from J, with 18 bases between. The CDR3 runs 15 residues.

This clonotype has only a few counts. The chain links TRBV10-3 to TRBJ2-3, with TRBD1 matching 8 bases. J was trimmed by 1 base and V by 4 bases; bases with no gene match: 1. Germline V CDR1 and CDR2: ENHRY, SYGVKD. This CDR3 spans 14 amino acids. The CDR3 DNA is TGTGCCATCAGTGGGACAGGGCGCACAGATACGCAGTATTTT. It codes for CAISGTGRTDTQYF.

This clonotype was counted a few times. The chain has TRBV27 and TRBJ2-3; TRBD2 aligns across 8 bases. Unmatched junction bases numbered 16, after V lost 2 bases and J lost 6 bases. This CDR3 has 18 residues. Germline-derived CDR1 and CDR2 are MNHEY and SMNVEV (reference sequence). CDR3 in amino acids: CASSLNSFAGRAWDTQYF. CDR3 DNA: TGTGCCAGCAGTTTAAATTCCTTCGCCGGGAGGGCGTGGGATACGCAGTATTTT.

This clonotype occurred many times. In DNA, the CDR3 is TGTGCCAGCAGCCCTGCTCAGGGGCAGTATTTT. It yields the protein CASSPAQGQYF. The chain links TRBV12-3 or TRBV12-4 to TRBJ2-3; tentative D call: TRBD1 (5 bases). This CDR3 spans 11 amino acids. Trimming shortened V by 6 bases and J by 11 bases, and 12 bases separated the two germline ends.